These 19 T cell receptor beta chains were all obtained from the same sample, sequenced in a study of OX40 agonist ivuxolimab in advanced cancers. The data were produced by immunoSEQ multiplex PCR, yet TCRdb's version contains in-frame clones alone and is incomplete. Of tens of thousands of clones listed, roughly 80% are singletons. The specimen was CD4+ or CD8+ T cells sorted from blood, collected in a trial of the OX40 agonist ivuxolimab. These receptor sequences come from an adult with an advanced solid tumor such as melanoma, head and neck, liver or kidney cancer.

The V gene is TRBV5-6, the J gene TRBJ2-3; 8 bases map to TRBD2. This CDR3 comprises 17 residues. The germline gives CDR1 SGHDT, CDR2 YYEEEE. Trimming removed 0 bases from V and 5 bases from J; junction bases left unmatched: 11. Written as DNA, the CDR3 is TGTGCCAGCAGCTTGGTAGGGCAGGGGACTAGGGGAGATACGCAGTATTTT. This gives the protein CASSLVGQGTRGDTQYF.

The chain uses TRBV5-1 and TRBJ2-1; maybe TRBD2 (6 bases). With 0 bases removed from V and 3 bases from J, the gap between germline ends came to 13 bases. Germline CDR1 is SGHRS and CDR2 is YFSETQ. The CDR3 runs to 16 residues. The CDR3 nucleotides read TGCGCCAGCAGCTTGGGAGGGACTCCAGACTACAATGAGCAGTTCTTC. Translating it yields CASSLGGTPDYNEQFF.

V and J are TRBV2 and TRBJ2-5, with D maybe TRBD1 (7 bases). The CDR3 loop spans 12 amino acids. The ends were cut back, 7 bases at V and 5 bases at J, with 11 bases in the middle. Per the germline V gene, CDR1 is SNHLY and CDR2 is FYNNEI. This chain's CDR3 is CASISGGETQYF. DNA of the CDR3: TGTGCCAGCATTTCAGGGGGGGAGACCCAGTACTTC.

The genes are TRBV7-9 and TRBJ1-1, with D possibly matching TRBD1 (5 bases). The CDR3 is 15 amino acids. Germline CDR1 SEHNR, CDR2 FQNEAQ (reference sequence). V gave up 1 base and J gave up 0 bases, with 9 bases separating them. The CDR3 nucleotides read TGTGCCAGCAGCTTAGACGGGGACCTGAACACTGAAGCTTTCTTT. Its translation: CASSLDGDLNTEAFF.

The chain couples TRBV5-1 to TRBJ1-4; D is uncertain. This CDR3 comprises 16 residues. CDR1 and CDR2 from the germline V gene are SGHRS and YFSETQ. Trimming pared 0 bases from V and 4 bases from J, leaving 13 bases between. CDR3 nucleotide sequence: TGCGCCAGCAGCTTGGAGGCCTGGGATATTAATGAAAAACTGTTTTTT. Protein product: CASSLEAWDINEKLFF.

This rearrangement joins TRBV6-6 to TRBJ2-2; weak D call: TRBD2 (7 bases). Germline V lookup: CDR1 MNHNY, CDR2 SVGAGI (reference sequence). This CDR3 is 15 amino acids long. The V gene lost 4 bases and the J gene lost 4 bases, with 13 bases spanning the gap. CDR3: CASSSGRGITGELFF. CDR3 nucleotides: TGTGCCAGCAGTTCAGGGAGGGGGATCACCGGGGAGCTGTTTTTT.

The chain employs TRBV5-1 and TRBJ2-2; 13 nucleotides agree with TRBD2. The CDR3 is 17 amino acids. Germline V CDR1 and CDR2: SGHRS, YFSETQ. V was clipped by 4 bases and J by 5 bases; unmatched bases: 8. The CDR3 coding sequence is TGCGCCAGCAGCCCCGGGACTAGCGGGGTGGGGACCGGGGAGCTGTTTTTT. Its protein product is CASSPGTSGVGTGELFF.

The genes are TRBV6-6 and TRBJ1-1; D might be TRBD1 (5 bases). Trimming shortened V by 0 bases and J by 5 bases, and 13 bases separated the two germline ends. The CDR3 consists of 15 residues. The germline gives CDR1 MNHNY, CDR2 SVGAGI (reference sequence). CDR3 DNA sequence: TGTGCCAGCAGTTACTCGAGAACGGGGGGGACTGAAGCTTTCTTT. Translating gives CASSYSRTGGTEAFF.

CDR3 region: CASSKMLLAGGTGELFF. The CDR3 region has the DNA TGTGCCAGTAGTAAGATGTTACTAGCGGGGGGCACCGGGGAGCTGTTTTTT. The chain carries TRBV19 and TRBJ2-2, with 12 bases lining up with TRBD2. This CDR3 has 17 amino acids. Trimming cost V 4 bases and J 4 bases; bases outside gene matches: 7. Germline assignment: CDR1 LNHDA and CDR2 SQIVND (reference sequence). Filled out from reference TRBV19 and TRBJ2-2, the complete variable domain reads DGGITQSPKYLFRKEGQNVTLSCEQNLNHDAMYWYRQDPGQGLRLIYYSQIVNDFQKGDIAEGYSVSREKKESFPLTVTSAQKNPTAFYLCASSKMLLAGGTGELFFGEGSRLTVL.

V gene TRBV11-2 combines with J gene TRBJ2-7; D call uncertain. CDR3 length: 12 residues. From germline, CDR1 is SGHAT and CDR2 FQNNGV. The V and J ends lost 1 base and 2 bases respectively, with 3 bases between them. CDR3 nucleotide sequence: TGTGCCAGCAGCTTAGTCCCCTACGAGCAGTACTTC. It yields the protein CASSLVPYEQYF.

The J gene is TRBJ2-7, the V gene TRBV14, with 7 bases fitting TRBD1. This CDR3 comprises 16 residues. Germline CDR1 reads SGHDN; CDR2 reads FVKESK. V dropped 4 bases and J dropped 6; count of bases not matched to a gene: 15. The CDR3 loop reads CASSPLRQGPRGEQYF. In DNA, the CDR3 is TGTGCCAGCAGCCCCTTACGACAGGGCCCCAGAGGCGAGCAGTACTTC.

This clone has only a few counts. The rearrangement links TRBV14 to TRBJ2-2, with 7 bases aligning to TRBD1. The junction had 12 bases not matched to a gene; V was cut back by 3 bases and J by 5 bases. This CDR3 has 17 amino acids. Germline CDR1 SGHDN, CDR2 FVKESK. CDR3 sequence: CASSQFPKTGKTGELFF. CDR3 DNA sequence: TGTGCCAGCAGCCAGTTCCCGAAGACAGGGAAAACCGGGGAGCTGTTTTTT. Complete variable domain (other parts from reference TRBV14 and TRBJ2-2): EAGVTQFPSHSVIEKGQTVTLRCDPISGHDNLYWYRRVMGKEIKFLLHFVKESKQDESGMPNNRFLAERTGGTYSTLKVQPAELEDSGVYFCASSQFPKTGKTGELFFGEGSRLTVL.

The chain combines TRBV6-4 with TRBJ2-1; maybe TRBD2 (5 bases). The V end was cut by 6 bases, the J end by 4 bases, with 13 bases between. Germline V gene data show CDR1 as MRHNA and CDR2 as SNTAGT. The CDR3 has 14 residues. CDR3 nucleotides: TGTGCCAGCAGGAGACTACAATTTTACAATGAGCAGTTCTTC. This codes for CASRRLQFYNEQFF.

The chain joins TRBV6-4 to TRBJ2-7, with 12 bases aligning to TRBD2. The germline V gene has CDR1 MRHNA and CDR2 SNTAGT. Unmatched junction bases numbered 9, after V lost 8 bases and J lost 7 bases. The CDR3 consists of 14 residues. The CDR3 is CASSRLAGVGEQYF. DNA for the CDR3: TGTGCCAGCTCTAGACTAGCGGGGGTTGGGGAGCAGTACTTC.

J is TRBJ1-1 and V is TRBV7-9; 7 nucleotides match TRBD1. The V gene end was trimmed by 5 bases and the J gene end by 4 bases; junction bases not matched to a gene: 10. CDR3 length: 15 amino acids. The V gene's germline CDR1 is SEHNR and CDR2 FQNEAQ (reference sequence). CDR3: CASSPNRGPGTEAFF. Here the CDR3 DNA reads TGTGCCAGCAGCCCGAATAGGGGGCCCGGCACTGAAGCTTTCTTT.

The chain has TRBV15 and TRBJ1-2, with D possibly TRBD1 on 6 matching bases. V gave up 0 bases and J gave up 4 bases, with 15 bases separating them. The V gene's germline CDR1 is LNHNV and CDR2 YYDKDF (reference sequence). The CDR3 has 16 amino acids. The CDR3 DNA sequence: TGTGCCACCAGCAGAGATCCAGGGGAGGCTCTCTATGGCTACACCTTC. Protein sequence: CATSRDPGEALYGYTF.

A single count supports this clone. In DNA, the CDR3 is TGTGCCAGCAGCCAAGCCAAGGGGGGATCCTACAATGAGCAGTTCTTC. Protein sequence: CASSQAKGGSYNEQFF. The rearrangement links TRBV5-5 to TRBJ2-1; either TRBD1 or TRBD2 may supply D (6 bases each). The CDR3 consists of 16 residues. Germline V lookup: CDR1 SGHKS, CDR2 YYEKEE (reference sequence). Trimming removed 4 bases at V and 1 base at J, with 15 bases between.

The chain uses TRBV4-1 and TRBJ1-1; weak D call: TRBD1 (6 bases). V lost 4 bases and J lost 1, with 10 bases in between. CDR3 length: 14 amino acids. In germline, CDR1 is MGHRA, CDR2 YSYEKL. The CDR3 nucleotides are TGCGCCAGCAGCCTCCCGACAGGGAACACTGAAGCTTTCTTT. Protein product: CASSLPTGNTEAFF.

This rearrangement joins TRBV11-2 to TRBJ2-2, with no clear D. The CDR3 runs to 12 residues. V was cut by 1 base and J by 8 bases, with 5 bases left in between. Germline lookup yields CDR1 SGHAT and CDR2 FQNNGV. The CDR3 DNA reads TGTGCCAGCAGCTTAGTTGTAGGGGAGCTGTTTTTT. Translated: CASSLVVGELFF. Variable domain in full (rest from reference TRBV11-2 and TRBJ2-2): EAGVAQSPRYKIIEKRQSVAFWCNPISGHATLYWYQQILGQGPKLLIQFQNNGVVDDSQLPKDRFSAERLKGVDSTLKIQPAKLEDSAVYLCASSLVVGELFFGEGSRLTVL.